This T cell receptor (beta chain) was sequenced during a study of shared clonotypes between healthy human individuals (dated by TCRdb to about 2020). Context from the whole study: Two women and three men aged 18 to 49 years were included in the cohort. Blood TCR repertoires of about 5 healthy adults were deeply sequenced to estimate repertoire size and the extent of clonotype sharing between individuals. Different laboratories and diverse techniques were used to prepare libraries and sequence TCR repertoires, to increase sequencing depth and limit assay-specific biases. Leukapheresis yielded between about 0.8 and 8.9 billion PBMCs per donor.

What the study reported, not specific to this receptor: Pairwise subsampling indicated that sequencing depth was expected to affect the degree of clonotype sharing among donors. Sampling was limited to blood, and TCR repertoires in tissue likely differ from TCR repertoires in blood. The small number of donors limited the genetic and exposure-history diversity represented.

Using the deep immunoSEQ assay, TCR CDR3 regions were amplified from genomic DNA by multiplex PCR. Extracted genomic DNA from each cell subset was distributed evenly across all wells of several immunoSEQ 96-well plates, and each plate was treated as a replicate. For unsorted PBMC, about 0.3 ug genomic DNA, equal to 25,000 to 35,000 T cell genomes, was loaded into each replicate PCR. Ten immunoSEQ deep assay plates were used to sequence unsorted PBMC genomic DNA. Purified libraries were quantified with a Qubit 3.0 fluorometer, sized on a Bioanalyzer 2100, and re-quantified with the KAPA Library Quantification kit. A separate single-read 150-cycle Illumina NextSeq 550 flow cell was used to sequence each immunoSEQ 96-well plate. The original pipeline was this. Because the immunoSEQ output included only junctional sequences and no quality scores, the filtering could not be the same as the filtering used for full-length reads. Sequences were annotated with PyIR, a Python wrapper for IgBLAST v1.9, using IMGT germline references to assign V/J genes and CDR3. Reads were filtered out if the reads had weak V/J assignments (E-value above 1e-6), no CDR3, stop codons, out-of-frame junctions, or ambiguous translated residues. V3J clonotypes were defined as sequences sharing the same inferred V gene, J gene, and CDR3 amino acid sequence. Percentage overlap between repertoires was calculated by dividing the number of shared unique clonotypes by the size of the smaller repertoire. RTK rarefaction, the Chao1 estimator, and Recon v2.1 estimates of unobserved clonotypes were used to assess repertoire richness. Sourced from immuneACCESS, this table was stored by TCRdb with only in-frame sequences that have V and J called. A share of the clones is absent; for the studies checked, an unresolved V gene accounts for under half, and the remainder has no known explanation. V, J and clone size were drawn from that table, and D and trimming were deduced from the DNA. This sample is represented by about 480,000 clones; 79% of them were singletons. The ten largest make up 13% of the sample.

V lost 8 bases and J lost 11 bases; the stretch between them is 24 bases long. The germline V gene encodes CDR1 MNHNS and CDR2 SASEGT. The CDR3 sequence holds 14 residues, the cysteine and phenylalanine included. Only CDR3 DNA is held: 42 bases, read in frame from base 1. Donors were healthy HIV-negative adults with no recently reported acute infections or vaccinations. All donors were Caucasian adults living in Nashville, Tennessee, USA. In the unsorted samples, some 94 million PBMCs were counted, and genomic DNA was extracted using the QIAamp DNA Blood Mini kit. Blood was collected by leukapheresis, and PBMCs were isolated by Ficoll-Histopaque density gradient centrifugation and then cryopreserved in liquid nitrogen vapor phase. Of note for this clone: Its antigen remains unidentified. No base qualities exist here, and no much larger clone lies one base off it.

The receptor's source is a woman in her forties in good health. Some clones in this sample may be carry-over from other donors' samples. The receptor chain draws on TRBV6-1 and TRBJ1-1, with an unclear D gene assignment. What was sequenced was PBMCs. The DNA is TGTGCCAGCGTAGATTGGGTGGGGAAGAAAAGGGCTTTCTTT. Its amino acids are CASVDWVGKKRAFF.